These 16 T cell receptor beta chains originate from one sample sequenced in a study of CD8 T cells in ankylosing spondylitis. No cognate antigen is known for these TCRs. Study-level results: What seemed typical of ankylosing spondylitis blood was a TCR beta motif built from roughly 8 highly homologous variants.

TCRdb re-derived calls from the 5' RACE reads in MiXCR, one entry per CDR3 protein. The data show some 240,000 distinct CDR3 sequences, 7% to 8% seen once. The sequenced sample consisted of blood, either unsorted or a sorted T cell fraction (not recorded which). The receptor source for this set is a male donor with ankylosing spondylitis.

This clonotype showed up just once. The J gene is TRBJ2-7, the V gene TRBV6-5; a possible D gene is TRBD2 (5 bases). The CDR3 consists of 16 residues. The germline V and J ends were trimmed by 0 bases and 2 bases, with 14 bases remaining between them. Germline lookup yields CDR1 MNHEY and CDR2 SVGAGI. CDR3 loop: CASSYSIGKVTYEQYF. The CDR3 DNA reads TGTGCCAGCAGTTACTCGATCGGGAAGGTGACCTACGAGCAGTACTTC.

Ten or more counts support this clonotype. The gene calls are TRBV10-2 and TRBJ2-1, with TRBD2 matching 12 bases. Germline trimming cut 2 bases from V and 6 bases from J; bases unmatched to any gene: 2. Germline values: CDR1 WSHSY, CDR2 SAAADI. This CDR3 region has 15 residues. The CDR3 nucleotides are TGCGCCAGCAGTGAGGCGACTAGCGGGAGCAATGAGCAGTTCTTC. The encoded protein is CASSEATSGSNEQFF.

The chain combines TRBV12-3 or TRBV12-4 with TRBJ2-1, with a possible D match to TRBD2 (6 bases). The CDR3 runs to 12 residues. Trimming stripped 5 bases from V and 13 bases from J, with 15 bases between. The CDR3 nucleotides read TGTGCCAGCAGTCCTCCTAGCGTTATACAGTTCTTC. Amino acids: CASSPPSVIQFF.

This clonotype came up many times. This chain's CDR3 is CASSVGTSGGAVNEQFF. The CDR3 DNA follows: TGTGCCAGCAGCGTAGGGACTAGCGGGGGGGCCGTCAATGAGCAGTTCTTC. The chain has TRBV9 and TRBJ2-1; the match to TRBD2 covers 15 bases. J was trimmed by 6 bases and V by 0 bases; bases with no gene match: 4. There are 17 residues in the CDR3. Germline assignment: CDR1 SGDLS and CDR2 YYNGEE.

Many counts were recorded for this clonotype. The rearrangement joins TRBV7-6 to TRBJ2-1; D possibly corresponds to TRBD2 (6 bases). This CDR3 region has 15 residues. V lost 1 base, J lost 4 bases, and 11 bases lay in between. The V gene's germline CDR1 is SGHVS and CDR2 FNYEAQ. Here the CDR3 reads CASSLGGTSYNEQFF. For the CDR3, the DNA is TGTGCCAGCAGCTTAGGCGGGACCTCTTACAATGAGCAGTTCTTC.

V and J are TRBV7-2 and TRBJ2-1, with 7 bases fitting TRBD1. CDR1 and CDR2 (germline): SGHTA, FQGNSA. The J segment lost 10 bases and the V segment lost 5 bases, leaving 8 bases of the junction unmatched. The length of the CDR3 is 13 residues. DNA of the CDR3: TGTGCCAGCAGCCCGGGACAGTTCATGGAGCAGTTCTTC. Translation gives CASSPGQFMEQFF.

The gene calls are TRBV9 and TRBJ1-3; 10 nucleotides align to TRBD1. The ends lost 3 bases at V and 4 bases at J; junction bases unmatched: 7. This CDR3 has 16 residues. Germline V gene data show CDR1 as SGDLS and CDR2 as YYNGEE. The DNA of the CDR3 is TGTGCCAGCAGCGACCGACAGGGGGCAAAAGGAAACACCATATATTTT. This gives the protein CASSDRQGAKGNTIYF.

This clonotype appeared many times. The chain recombines TRBV12-3 or TRBV12-4 with TRBJ2-5, with 8 nucleotides matching TRBD2. V dropped 8 bases and J dropped 0; count of bases not matched to a gene: 8. The CDR3 contains 15 residues. The CDR3 coding sequence is TGTGCCAGCGGCCCGGGGGGGGGGTACCAAGAGACCCAGTACTTC. Its translation: CASGPGGGYQETQYF.

Many counts were recorded for this clonotype. The chain recombines TRBV20-1 with TRBJ2-5; 7 bases line up with TRBD1. The CDR3 spans 12 residues. The J segment lost 2 bases and the V segment lost 5 bases, leaving 2 bases of the junction unmatched. Germline V CDR1 and CDR2: DFQATT, SNEGSKA (reference sequence). In nucleotides, the CDR3 is TGCAGTGCTCCGGACAGGCAAGAGACCCAGTACTTC. Its protein is CSAPDRQETQYF.

Many counts were recorded for this clonotype. The gene calls are TRBV4-3 and TRBJ2-7; TRBD2 might be the D (6 bases). Trimming took 5 bases from V and 0 from J, leaving 14 bases between them. This CDR3 comprises 15 residues. The germline CDR1 and CDR2 sequences are LGHNA and YSLEER. The CDR3 DNA reads as TGCGCCAGCAGCAAGGGACGGGGGACCTCCTACGAGCAGTACTTC. This gives the protein CASSKGRGTSYEQYF.

The sample holds a few counts of this clonotype. This chain joins TRBV28 and TRBJ1-1; D remains unclear. CDR1 and CDR2 from the germline V gene are MDHEN and SYDVKM. Trimming cost V 7 bases and J 0 bases, with 12 bases left between them. The CDR3 spans 14 residues. CDR3 loop: CASNGGLMNTEAFF. In DNA, the CDR3 is TGTGCCAGCAACGGAGGACTGATGAACACTGAAGCTTTCTTT.

V gene TRBV6-1 combines with J gene TRBJ2-7; TRBD1 matches 8 bases. This CDR3 has 16 residues. Germline trimming cut 2 bases from V and 3 bases from J; bases unmatched to any gene: 9. CDR1 MNHNS and CDR2 SASEGT come from the germline V gene. The CDR3: CASSELFQQGVYEQYF. The CDR3 DNA reads as TGTGCCAGCAGTGAACTGTTCCAACAGGGGGTCTACGAGCAGTACTTC.

The rearrangement links TRBV20-1 to TRBJ2-5; the match to TRBD2 covers 13 bases. The CDR3 is 13 amino acids. The J segment lost 7 bases and the V segment lost 5 bases, leaving 4 bases of the junction unmatched. CDR1 DFQATT and CDR2 SNEGSKA come from the germline V gene (reference sequence). CDR3 loop: CSARRLAGGTQYF. For the CDR3, the DNA is TGCAGTGCTCGCAGACTAGCGGGGGGGACCCAGTACTTC.

This clonotype was seen ten or more times. The chain combines TRBV2 with TRBJ1-6, with 7 bases matching TRBD1. With V trimmed by 7 bases and J by 10 bases, 16 bases remained unmatched. The CDR3 runs to 16 residues. Germline CDR1 reads SNHLY; CDR2 reads FYNNEI. For the CDR3, the DNA is TGTGCCAGCACCAACCGCCGACAGGGAATAGGGTCACCCCTCCACTTT. Encoded protein: CASTNRRQGIGSPLHF.

This clonotype was observed at least ten times. V and J are TRBV5-1 and TRBJ1-6; a possible D gene is TRBD1 (5 bases). The V end lost 4 bases, the J end lost 9 bases, and 11 bases lay between the germline ends. Germline assignment: CDR1 SGHRS and CDR2 YFSETQ. The CDR3 is made up of 13 amino acids. The CDR3 nucleotides read TGCGCCAGCAGCCGGGGCATCCCTTCACCCCTCCACTTT. It translates to CASSRGIPSPLHF.

This clonotype was recorded many times. CDR3 in DNA: TGTGCCAGCAGCTCGGGGACTAGGGAAGCTTTCTTT. Encoded protein: CASSSGTREAFF. The chain combines TRBV5-6 with TRBJ1-1; TRBD1 might be the D (5 bases). Looked up from germline, CDR1 is SGHDT and CDR2 is YYEEEE. The CDR3 has 12 residues. Trimming took off 3 bases at V and 8 bases at J, with 11 bases between the two ends.